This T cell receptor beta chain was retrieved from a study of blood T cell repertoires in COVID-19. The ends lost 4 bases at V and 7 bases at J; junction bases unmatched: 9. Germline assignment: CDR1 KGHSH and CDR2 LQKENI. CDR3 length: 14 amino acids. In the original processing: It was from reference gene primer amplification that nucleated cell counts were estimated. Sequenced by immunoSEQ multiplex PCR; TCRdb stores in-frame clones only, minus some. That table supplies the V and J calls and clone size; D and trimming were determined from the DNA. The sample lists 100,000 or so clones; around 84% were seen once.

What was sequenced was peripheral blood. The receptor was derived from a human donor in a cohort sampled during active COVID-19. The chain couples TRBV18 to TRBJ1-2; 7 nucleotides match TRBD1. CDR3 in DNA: TGTGCCAGCTCACTATCGGACAGGCTTAGTGGCTACACCTTC. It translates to CASSLSDRLSGYTF.